A single sample gave rise to the 23 T cell receptor beta chains below, sequenced in a study of T cells after yellow fever vaccination. In TCRdb, the 5' RACE reads were re-called with MiXCR into one record per CDR3 protein. This table has about 350,000 distinct CDR3 sequences, 7% to 9% appearing once. Sequences were derived from PBMCs, sampled about 49 days after the first yellow fever vaccination. All receptors come from a young man who received the YFV17D yellow fever vaccine.

This clonotype appeared a few times. The chain is built from TRBV5-6 and TRBJ1-2; D perhaps matches TRBD1 (5 bases). V lost 5 bases to trimming and J lost 0 bases, with 14 bases between them. This CDR3 is 15 amino acids long. The V gene's germline CDR1 is SGHDT and CDR2 YYEEEE. CDR3 DNA: TGTGCCAGCAGTCGGGGCCTGGATACTAACTATGGCTACACCTTC. Its protein is CASSRGLDTNYGYTF.

The chain joins TRBV4-1 to TRBJ2-7; D unclear. Deletions cut 0 bases from V and 3 bases from J, with 12 bases between. CDR1 and CDR2 (germline): MGHRA, YSYEKL. The length of the CDR3 is 15 residues. Here the CDR3 DNA reads TGCGCCAGCAGCCAAGATTCGTCAAAAGGCTACGAGCAGTACTTC. Residues: CASSQDSSKGYEQYF.

The V gene is TRBV11-2, the J gene TRBJ2-3; the D is unclear. Germline assignment: CDR1 SGHAT and CDR2 FQNNGV. Between the trimmed V and J ends, which lost 3 bases and 1 base, there was a span of 14 bases. The CDR3 loop spans 16 amino acids. The CDR3 DNA follows: TGTGCCAGCAGCTTCCGGCGCCCCTCGGGCACAGATACGCAGTATTTT. Protein sequence: CASSFRRPSGTDTQYF.

This clonotype appeared a few times. The chain links TRBV5-6 to TRBJ1-6; no firm D call. Germline V lookup: CDR1 SGHDT, CDR2 YYEEEE. Trimming shortened V by 0 bases and J by 9 bases, and 19 bases separated the two germline ends. This CDR3 has 17 amino acids. CDR3 in amino acids: CASSLGLREGTASPLHF. CDR3 DNA sequence: TGTGCCAGCAGCTTGGGCCTACGGGAGGGTACGGCTTCACCCCTCCACTTT.

A few counts support this clonotype. The genes are TRBV9 and TRBJ2-2; D remains ambiguous. The CDR3 runs 12 residues. Per germline, CDR1 SGDLS and CDR2 YYNGEE. The V and J ends lost 2 bases and 7 bases respectively, with 6 bases between them. CDR3 DNA: TGTGCCAGCAGCGTGTCGCGCGGGGAGCTGTTTTTT. This translates into CASSVSRGELFF.

V usage is TRBV6-1 and J usage is TRBJ2-2, with TRBD1 identical over 7 bases. V gave up 7 bases and J gave up 6 bases; unmatched junction bases: 2. This CDR3 region has 12 residues. CDR1 MNHNS and CDR2 SASEGT come from the germline V gene. The DNA of the CDR3 is TGTGCCAGCATCCAGGGGGCCGGGGAGCTGTTTTTT. It yields the protein CASIQGAGELFF.

The rearrangement links TRBV27 to TRBJ1-6, with D maybe TRBD1 (6 bases). Trimming cost V 6 bases and J 7 bases, with 16 bases left between them. The germline gives CDR1 MNHEY, CDR2 SMNVEV (reference sequence). The CDR3 spans 15 residues. This CDR3 reads CASSGLNTGNSPLHF. For the CDR3, the DNA is TGTGCCAGCAGCGGCTTGAACACAGGGAATTCACCCCTCCACTTT.

This chain connects TRBV5-1 to TRBJ1-2; TRBD1 might be the D (6 bases). The CDR3 contains 15 residues. Trimming pared 0 bases from V and 8 bases from J, leaving 17 bases between. Germline values: CDR1 SGHRS, CDR2 YFSETQ. The CDR3 sequence is CASSLAPGGGDGYTF. The CDR3 bases are TGCGCCAGCAGCTTGGCCCCGGGGGGCGGGGACGGCTACACCTTC. Complete variable domain (other parts from reference TRBV5-1 and TRBJ1-2): KAGVTQTPRYLIKTRGQQVTLSCSPISGHRSVSWYQQTPGQGLQFLFEYFSETQRNKGNFPGRFSGRQFSNSRSEMNVSTLELGDSALYLCASSLAPGGGDGYTFGSGTRLTVV.

This clonotype was picked up a small number of times. The rearrangement uses TRBV20-1 and TRBJ1-1; no clear D gene. This CDR3 comprises 10 residues. Germline assignment: CDR1 DFQATT and CDR2 SNEGSKA (reference sequence). V was cut by 6 bases and J by 8 bases, with 10 bases left in between. CDR3 amino acids: CSATSEEAFF. CDR3 in DNA: TGCAGTGCCACATCCGAAGAAGCTTTCTTT.

V and J are TRBV12-3 or TRBV12-4 and TRBJ1-2; 8 nucleotides line up with TRBD1. This CDR3 is 14 amino acids long. Trimming removed 6 bases from V and 6 bases from J; junction bases left unmatched: 9. CDR3 sequence (DNA): TGTGCCAGCAGCCTCCGACAGGGGCTAAATGGCTACACCTTC. Its protein is CASSLRQGLNGYTF.

V gene TRBV3-1 combines with J gene TRBJ1-1; TRBD1 aligns across 7 bases. Germline CDR1 LGHDT, CDR2 YNNKEL (reference sequence). This CDR3 comprises 15 residues. Losses at the gene ends were 5 bases for V and 4 bases for J; bases not matched to a gene: 10. The CDR3 bases are TGTGCCAGCAGCACCTCACCTAACAGGGGCACTGAAGCTTTCTTT. Its protein is CASSTSPNRGTEAFF. Looking up the rest from reference TRBV3-1 and TRBJ1-1 gives the full variable domain: DTAVSQTPKYLVTQMGNDKSIKCEQNLGHDTMYWYKQDSKKFLKIMFSYNNKELIINETVPNRFSPKSPDKAHLNLHINSLELGDSAVYFCASSTSPNRGTEAFFGQGTRLTVV.

This clonotype has only a few counts. The chain carries TRBV27 and TRBJ1-1; no reliable D call. The germline CDR1 and CDR2 sequences are MNHEY and SMNVEV (reference sequence). Trimming removed 0 bases from V and 2 bases from J, with 10 bases in between. This CDR3 spans 15 amino acids. CDR3 residues: CASSLSRNVNTEAFF. CDR3 nucleotides: TGTGCCAGCAGTTTATCCAGGAACGTTAACACTGAAGCTTTCTTT.

This clonotype appeared a few times. V usage is TRBV5-1 and J usage is TRBJ2-7; 9 nucleotides match TRBD1. CDR3 length: 16 amino acids. After removal of 4 bases from V and 0 bases from J, the junction contained 8 bases not matched to a gene. The germline gives CDR1 SGHRS, CDR2 YFSETQ. The DNA for the CDR3 is TGCGCCAGCAGCACGGGACAGGGCATGCCCTCCTACGAGCAGTACTTC. Encoded protein: CASSTGQGMPSYEQYF. Together with reference TRBV5-1 and TRBJ2-7, the CDR3 gives the full variable domain: KAGVTQTPRYLIKTRGQQVTLSCSPISGHRSVSWYQQTPGQGLQFLFEYFSETQRNKGNFPGRFSGRQFSNSRSEMNVSTLELGDSALYLCASSTGQGMPSYEQYFGPGTRLTVT.

V is TRBV6-2 or TRBV6-3 and J is TRBJ2-7; D is tentatively TRBD1 or TRBD2 (5 bases each). The CDR3 runs 15 residues. The germline CDR1 and CDR2 sequences are MNHEY and SVGEGT. Trimming left V 8 bases short and J 2 bases short, with 19 bases between. CDR3 protein: CASDRGAAGTYEQYF. The CDR3 DNA sequence: TGTGCCAGCGACAGAGGGGCGGCAGGGACCTACGAGCAGTACTTC.

The chain uses TRBV14 and TRBJ2-1; D is unclear. The V and J ends lost 1 base and 9 bases respectively, with 7 bases between them. Germline lookup yields CDR1 SGHDN and CDR2 FVKESK. The length of the CDR3 is 12 residues. The CDR3 DNA reads as TGTGCCAGCAGCCAAGGGGTGCTTGAGCAGTTCTTC. This codes for CASSQGVLEQFF.

This clonotype was found a few times. The chain uses TRBV7-7 and TRBJ2-3; 7 bases are shared with TRBD2. CDR3 length: 17 amino acids. Germline CDR1 SSHAT, CDR2 FNYEAQ (reference sequence). J gave up 2 bases and V 2 bases, and 10 bases lay outside the gene matches. CDR3 nucleotide sequence: TGTGCCAGCAGCTTAAGTTTCACGGGGGGACTCACAGATACGCAGTATTTT. Its protein product is CASSLSFTGGLTDTQYF.

The J gene is TRBJ2-7, the V gene TRBV20-1; D may be TRBD1 (5 bases). Germline-derived CDR1 and CDR2 are DFQATT and SNEGSKA (reference sequence). The V end was cut by 5 bases, the J end by 1 base, with 12 bases between. CDR3 length: 13 residues. The chain's CDR3 is CSAVNQGSYEQYF. The CDR3 nucleotides read TGCAGTGCTGTTAACCAGGGATCCTACGAGCAGTACTTC.

This chain connects TRBV11-1 to TRBJ1-5, with D maybe TRBD1 (5 bases). Germline values: CDR1 SGHAT, CDR2 FQDESV (reference sequence). The CDR3 sequence is 20 residues long. V was shortened by 4 bases and J by 0 bases, with 25 bases between the two germline ends. The CDR3 coding sequence is TGTGCCAGCAGCTCCGGACCGGGACGCCTATGGGGTTATAGCAATCAGCCCCAGCATTTT. Translation: CASSSGPGRLWGYSNQPQHF.

This chain joins TRBV5-4 and TRBJ2-7; D is possibly TRBD2 (5 bases). The germline V gene has CDR1 SGHNT and CDR2 YYREEE (reference sequence). V was pared by 1 base and J by 3 bases, with 8 bases between. The CDR3 length is 13 residues. The chain's CDR3 is CASSLNEGYEQYV. In nucleotides, the CDR3 is TGTGCCAGCAGCTTGAACGAGGGCTACGAGCAGTACGTC.

There are a few counts of this clonotype. The chain has TRBV12-3 or TRBV12-4 and TRBJ1-2, with D hard to call. The length of the CDR3 is 16 residues. V was trimmed by 5 bases and J by 2 bases, leaving 18 bases between them. The CDR3 DNA follows: TGTGCCAGCAGTCCCAGCGAGATCCCGATGAACTATGGCTACACCTTC. The encoded protein is CASSPSEIPMNYGYTF.

This clonotype appeared a few times. The chain has TRBV7-3 and TRBJ1-1; D is perhaps TRBD1 (5 bases). Trimming took 5 bases from V and 1 from J, leaving 11 bases between them. CDR3 size: 14 residues. Germline V lookup: CDR1 SGHTA, CDR2 FQGTGA. This CDR3 reads CASSIGTENTEAFF. For the CDR3, the DNA is TGTGCCAGCAGCATCGGGACGGAGAACACTGAAGCTTTCTTT.

This clonotype was picked up a small number of times. V usage is TRBV12-3 or TRBV12-4 and J usage is TRBJ2-1; D remains unclear. Trimming took off 3 bases at V and 9 bases at J, with 15 bases between the two ends. The CDR3 loop spans 14 amino acids. DNA of the CDR3: TGTGCCAGCAGTTTTGGCCTTGCCCACAGTGAGCAGTTCTTC. Translation: CASSFGLAHSEQFF.

This clonotype was counted at least ten times. In DNA form, the CDR3 reads TGTGCCAGCTCACCACCTAGAGGAGGGACAGATACGCAGTATTTT. This codes for CASSPPRGGTDTQYF. The chain joins TRBV18 to TRBJ2-3; a possible D gene is TRBD2 (6 bases). The CDR3 runs 15 residues. Trimming left V 0 bases short and J 3 bases short, with 10 bases between. In germline, CDR1 is KGHSH, CDR2 LQKENI.